This T cell receptor (beta chain) was documented in a study of T cells in Graves' hyperthyroidism and ophthalmopathy. Study context: Peripheral blood specimens were obtained at initial diagnosis, prior to any treatment.

This clonotype has ten or more counts. Its antigen remains unknown. Study-level findings and limits: Blood held most thyroid clonotypes expanded above 0.001 frequency.

Diagnosis rested on symptoms, serum thyroxine and TRAb, thyroid ultrasound, and orbital computed tomography. The TCR beta CDR3 regions underwent amplification using RNA transcripts as the source. A set of HTBI primers served as the primers for a first-round RT-PCR of the TCR CDR3. TCRdb passed the multiplex PCR reads through MiXCR, listing each CDR3 protein once. The data show some 760,000 distinct CDR3 sequences, with roughly 15% seen just once and more than 8.5% held by the top ten. The sequenced material came from blood. The receptor's source is a woman under 30 with Graves' hyperthyroidism.

The CDR3 DNA reads TGTGCCAGCAGCTTAGGGTTTAGCGAGCAGTACTTC. It specifies CASSLGFSEQYF. The chain carries TRBV7-6 and TRBJ2-7; D unresolved. This CDR3 region has 12 residues. V was pared by 1 base and J by 6 bases, with 7 bases between. Germline assignment: CDR1 SGHVS and CDR2 FNYEAQ.